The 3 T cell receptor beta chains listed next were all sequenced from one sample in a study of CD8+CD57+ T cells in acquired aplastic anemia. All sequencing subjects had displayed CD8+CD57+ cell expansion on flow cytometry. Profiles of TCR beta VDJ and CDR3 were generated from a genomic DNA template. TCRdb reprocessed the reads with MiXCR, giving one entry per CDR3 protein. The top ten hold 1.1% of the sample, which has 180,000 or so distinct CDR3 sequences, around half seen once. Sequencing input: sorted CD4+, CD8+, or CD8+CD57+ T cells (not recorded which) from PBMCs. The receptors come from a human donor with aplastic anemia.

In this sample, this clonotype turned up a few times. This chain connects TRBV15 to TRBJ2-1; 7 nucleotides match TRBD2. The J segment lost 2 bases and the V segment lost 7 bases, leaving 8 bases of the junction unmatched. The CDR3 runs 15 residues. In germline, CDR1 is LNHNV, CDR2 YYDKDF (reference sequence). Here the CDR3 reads CATNPRSGAYNEQFF. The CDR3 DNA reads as TGTGCCACCAACCCGAGGAGCGGGGCCTACAATGAGCAGTTCTTC.

In DNA form, the CDR3 reads TGCAGCGTTGGGTCCCCGGAATCCACAGATACGCAGTATTTT. This sequence encodes CSVGSPESTDTQYF. V gene TRBV29-1 combines with J gene TRBJ2-3, with D uncertain. The CDR3 is 14 amino acids. Trimming left V 4 bases short and J 2 bases short, with 13 bases between. Germline assignment: CDR1 SQVTM and CDR2 ANQGSEA.

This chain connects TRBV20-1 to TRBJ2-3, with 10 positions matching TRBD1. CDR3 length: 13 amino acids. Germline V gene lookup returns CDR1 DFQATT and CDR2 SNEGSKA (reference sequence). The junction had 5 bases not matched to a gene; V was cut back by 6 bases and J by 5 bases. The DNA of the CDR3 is TGCAGTGCAAAGGACAGGGGGAAAGATACGCAGTATTTT. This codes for CSAKDRGKDTQYF.